This TCR beta chain was sequenced for a study of shared clonotypes between healthy human individuals. With unsorted samples, genomic DNA was obtained from around 98 million PBMCs. The authors ran the assay at deep level. In the source study's methods: In the immunoSEQ data, sequences were junction-only and lacked quality scores, so filtering differed. TCRdb's table, derived via immunoSEQ multiplex PCR, lists solely in-frame clones and lacks some. V and J calls and clone size follow that table, whereas D and trimming were derived from the DNA. The data show about 460,000 clones, roughly 80% seen once. Comments on this clone: Its antigen is still unknown. The identical CDR3 is also encoded by other nucleotide sequences in the sample.

This CDR3 region has 15 residues. V lost 0 bases and J 1 base, leaving 8 bases between the germline ends. Per the germline V gene, CDR1 is SGHRS and CDR2 is YFSETQ. General study points: Clonotype sharing among donors likely depends on sequencing depth.

Sequencing was carried out using PBMCs. The genes are TRBV5-1 and TRBJ2-1; D not certain. This sequence originates from a woman in her 40s in good health. Some clones in this sample may be carry-over from other donors' samples. The CDR3 DNA is TGCGCCAGCAGCTTGGTGGCCCGATCCTACAATGAGCAGTTCTTC. Its protein is CASSLVARSYNEQFF.